The 4 T cell receptor beta chains given below trace back to one sample, sequenced in a study of regulatory T cells in long-lasting Graves disease. In building TCR beta libraries, iRepertoire HTBI primers were used together with Arm-PCR of CDR3 regions. Using its own MiXCR run on the multiplex PCR reads, TCRdb lists one record per CDR3 protein. The sample includes some 370,000 distinct CDR3 sequences, around 21% of them seen just once. Stated time point: persistent/refractory GD, antithyroid drugs over 5 years with positive TRAb. Following extraction of RNA from PBMCs, that RNA was used to make the TCR library. Specimen: peripheral blood mononuclear cells (PBMCs), collected when the disease was refractory, from a patient treated with antithyroid drugs. These TCRs come from a female donor with Graves disease.

Note on this clonotype: A much larger clonotype is one base distant, so this may be a read error. The CDR3: CASSLKGGNQPQYF. CDR3 in DNA: TGTGCCAGCAGTTTAAAGGGGGGCAATCAGCCCCAGTATTTT. The chain uses TRBV12-3 or TRBV12-4 and TRBJ1-5; the D call may be TRBD1 or TRBD2 (6 bases each). The DNA end is more similar to TRBJ2-3, so the J call may be wrong. CDR3 length: 14 amino acids.

The gene calls are TRBV5-5 and TRBJ2-3; D ambiguous. Germline CDR1 SGHKS, CDR2 YYEKEE (reference sequence). The germline V and J ends were trimmed by 2 bases and 2 bases, with 9 bases remaining between them. The CDR3 loop spans 14 amino acids. DNA of the CDR3: TGTGCCAGCAGCTTTTTACAAGTCACAGATACGCAGTATTTT. It codes for CASSFLQVTDTQYF.

The chain employs TRBV7-2 and TRBJ2-7; no firm D call. Germline CDR1 reads SGHTA; CDR2 reads FQGNSA. Trimming took 6 bases from V and 7 from J, leaving 13 bases between them. The CDR3 contains 12 residues. CDR3 coding DNA: TGTGCCAGCAGTCCCACGGCCTGGGAGCAGTACTTC. Translation gives CASSPTAWEQYF.

The chain links TRBV6-5 to TRBJ1-1; TRBD1 matches at 9 bases. V lost 4 bases and J lost 3; bases outside the gene matches: 15. Germline CDR1 MNHEY, CDR2 SVGAGI. This CDR3 region has 18 residues. The CDR3 reads CASSWTGEGLLGYTEAFF. DNA for the CDR3: TGTGCCAGCAGTTGGACAGGGGAAGGCCTACTCGGATACACTGAAGCTTTCTTT.